One and the same sample provided the 4 T cell receptor beta chains below, sequenced in a study of Ad26.COV2.S vaccination and SARS-CoV-2 variants. The table came from immunoSEQ multiplex PCR; TCRdb's copy has only in-frame clones and leaves some out. The sample has fewer than 800,000 clones; 80% to 90% are singletons. The treatment was: around 19 received Ad26.COV2.S at low or high dose, single or two shots; about five received placebo; per-sample allocation not given. Repertoires come from day 63 after the first vaccine or placebo injection. Source: peripheral blood, taken in a trial of Ad26.COV2.S vaccine versus placebo. The receptors were sampled from a person aged 18-60 years who received the Ad26.COV2.S COVID-19 vaccine or a placebo.

This clone was detected once. This chain's CDR3 is CASRTDSSYEQYF. CDR3 in DNA: TGTGCCAGCAGAACTGACAGCTCCTACGAGCAGTACTTC. This rearrangement joins TRBV7-2 to TRBJ2-7; TRBD1 might be the D (5 bases). Germline-derived CDR1 and CDR2 are SGHTA and FQGNSA. This CDR3 region has 13 residues. Trimming removed 6 bases at V and 0 bases at J, with 9 bases between.

J is TRBJ1-2 and V is TRBV7-9; D remains unclear. Trimming shortened V by 5 bases and J by 4 bases, and 17 bases separated the two germline ends. The CDR3 has 15 residues. Germline CDR1 is SEHNR and CDR2 is FQNEAQ (reference sequence). CDR3 region: CASSTQEDYLYGYTF. In DNA, the CDR3 is TGTGCCAGCAGCACCCAAGAAGACTACCTCTATGGCTACACCTTC.

This clone has just one count. DNA for the CDR3: TGTGCCAGCTCACGCTCGGGAGGGACTTACAATGAGCAGTTCTTC. Translating gives CASSRSGGTYNEQFF. The rearrangement joins TRBV18 to TRBJ2-1, with 8 nucleotides matching TRBD2. The germline V gene encodes CDR1 KGHSH and CDR2 LQKENI. The CDR3 sequence is 15 residues long. Trimming removed 4 bases from V and 4 bases from J; junction bases left unmatched: 6.

The chain couples TRBV10-1 to TRBJ1-1; tentative D call: TRBD1 (6 bases). Per the germline V gene, CDR1 is WNHNN and CDR2 is SYGVQD (reference sequence). V was shortened by 5 bases and J by 4 bases, with 14 bases between the two germline ends. This CDR3 has 14 amino acids. CDR3 sequence reads: CASSRDTGGTEAFF. The CDR3 coding sequence is TGCGCCAGCAGTCGGGACACCGGTGGCACTGAAGCTTTCTTT.